This paragraph reports one T cell receptor beta chain. The TCRbeta library incorporated unique molecular identifiers. From the PCR reads, TCRdb called clonotypes with MiXCR, one entry per CDR3 protein. This repertoire shows 500,000 to 600,000 distinct CDR3 sequences, 25% to 30% found once; its top ten account for less than 40%. This record comes from a study of T-cell reconstitution after alpha-beta-depleted transplantation in children. The germline V gene encodes CDR1 DFQATT and CDR2 SNEGSKA (reference sequence). Trimming stripped 0 bases from V and 5 bases from J, with 10 bases between. There are 13 residues in the CDR3.

The chain recombines TRBV20-1 with TRBJ2-5; perhaps TRBD2 as D (5 bases). The sequencing here drew on PBMCs, taken before TCRalphabeta/CD19-depleted stem cell transplant. The clonotype comes from a boy under three years old with Wiskott-Aldrich syndrome, due to receive a stem cell transplant. CDR3 protein: CSARDLRGETQYF. The CDR3 bases are TGCAGTGCTAGAGATCTCAGAGGGGAGACCCAGTACTTC.